The 21 T cell receptor beta chains listed next were all sequenced from one sample in a study of blood T cell repertoires in COVID-19. The table came from immunoSEQ multiplex PCR; TCRdb's copy has only in-frame clones and leaves some out. The data show a few hundred thousand clones, 80% to 90% seen once. Specimen: PBMCs or T cells enriched from blood (not recorded which). The receptors were sampled from a woman between 50 and 59 years old who had recovered from COVID-19.

V is TRBV3-1 (or the pseudogene TRBV3-2) and J is TRBJ2-7; unclear D gene. This CDR3 spans 13 amino acids. Germline V gene sequence: CDR1 LGHDT, CDR2 YNNKEL (reference sequence). The V end was cut by 1 base, the J end by 3 bases, with 7 bases between. CDR3 DNA: TGTGCCAGCAGCCAAGGTCCGGTCTACGAGCAGTACTTC. It is translated as CASSQGPVYEQYF.

The chain recombines TRBV19 with TRBJ1-4; D call uncertain. Germline assignment: CDR1 LNHDA and CDR2 SQIVND (reference sequence). V shed 3 bases and J shed 8 bases, with 4 bases lying between them. This CDR3 has 11 residues. DNA of the CDR3: TGTGCCAGTAGTATGCGGGAAAAACTGTTTTTT. Protein product: CASSMREKLFF.

The rearrangement links TRBV5-5 to TRBJ1-1; tentative D call: TRBD1 (5 bases). Germline CDR1 SGHKS, CDR2 YYEKEE (reference sequence). Between the trimmed V and J ends, which lost 5 bases and 2 bases, there was a span of 22 bases. This CDR3 contains 17 residues. In DNA form, the CDR3 reads TGTGCCAGCAGTCGACCGGGACTCCTTACCCTAAACACTGAAGCTTTCTTT. This encodes CASSRPGLLTLNTEAFF.

The genes are TRBV6-6 and TRBJ2-6; 8 bases line up with TRBD1. V dropped 5 bases and J dropped 4; count of bases not matched to a gene: 4. The CDR3 has 15 amino acids. Germline V lookup: CDR1 MNHNY, CDR2 SVGAGI (reference sequence). CDR3 DNA: TGTGCCAGCAGTCGACAGGGGCGGGGGGCCAACGTCCTGACTTTC. Its translation is CASSRQGRGANVLTF.

This clone came up a few times. The chain carries TRBV19 and TRBJ2-1; D might be TRBD1 (6 bases). Looked up from germline, CDR1 is LNHDA and CDR2 is SQIVND (reference sequence). This CDR3 is built from 11 residues. The V and J ends lost 8 bases and 7 bases respectively, with 9 bases between them. The DNA of the CDR3 is TGTGCCAGTTTACAGGGAAATGAGCAGTTCTTC. It is translated as CASLQGNEQFF.

The V call is TRBV7-3, the J call TRBJ2-1, with TRBD2 identical over 8 bases. The ends lost 2 bases at V and 6 bases at J; junction bases unmatched: 9. The CDR3 runs 16 residues. The V gene's germline CDR1 is SGHTA and CDR2 FQGTGA. CDR3 sequence (DNA): TGTGCCAGCAGCTTAGTTGGCGGGAGGATAGTCAATGAGCAGTTCTTC. Translation: CASSLVGGRIVNEQFF.

The gene calls are TRBV21-1 and TRBJ2-5; TRBD2, the table's D call, lacks a check against the DNA. TRBV21-1 is a pseudogene segment. There are 15 residues in the CDR3. DNA of the CDR3: TGTGCCAGCAGCAAATGCGGGAGCCACGGCGAGACCCAGTACTTC. It specifies CASSKCGSHGETQYF.

The chain uses TRBV6-1 and TRBJ1-2; 8 positions match TRBD1. The V segment lost 3 bases and the J segment 4 bases; nucleotides outside the gene matches: 7. CDR3 length equals 15 residues. CDR1 MNHNS and CDR2 SASEGT come from the germline V gene. The CDR3 loop reads CASSDDRGFAYGYTF. DNA for the CDR3: TGTGCCAGCAGTGACGACAGGGGATTTGCCTATGGCTACACCTTC.

The rearrangement links TRBV28 to TRBJ2-6, with 8 bases identical to TRBD2. This CDR3 spans 15 amino acids. Trimming cost V 6 bases and J 2 bases; bases outside gene matches: 3. Germline CDR1 and CDR2: MDHEN and SYDVKM. CDR3 DNA: TGTGCCAGCAGCGAAGCGGGGGCTGGGGCCAACGTCCTGACTTTC. As protein: CASSEAGAGANVLTF.

This clone was seen more than once but under ten times. The chain couples TRBV25-1 to TRBJ2-7; 9 bases map to TRBD1. CDR3 size: 13 residues. Germline trimming cut 4 bases from V and 6 bases from J; bases unmatched to any gene: 4. Germline CDR1 is MGHDK and CDR2 is SYGVNS. The CDR3 reads CASSVGTGTEQYF. The CDR3 nucleotides are TGTGCCAGCAGTGTCGGGACAGGGACCGAGCAGTACTTC.

As DNA, the CDR3 is TGTGCCAGCAGCTTAAGCCCCGTTGGTTCTAGCGGGATTAACGAGCAGTACTTC. Translating it yields CASSLSPVGSSGINEQYF. The chain employs TRBV7-2 and TRBJ2-7, with 9 bases matching TRBD2. This CDR3 has 18 residues. CDR1 SGHTA and CDR2 FQGNSA come from the germline V gene. The J segment lost 5 bases and the V segment lost 2 bases, leaving 16 bases of the junction unmatched.

This chain joins TRBV28 and TRBJ1-5; D not certain. The V gene's germline CDR1 is MDHEN and CDR2 SYDVKM. CDR3 length equals 12 residues. The ends were cut back, 6 bases at V and 6 bases at J, with 9 bases in the middle. CDR3 sequence (DNA): TGTGCCAGCAGCCCCCCTACTCAGCCCCAGCATTTT. This sequence encodes CASSPPTQPQHF.

Points on this clone: Other DNA sequences within the sample encode an identical CDR3. V usage is TRBV27 and J usage is TRBJ1-2; TRBD1 matches 8 bases. The V gene's germline CDR1 is MNHEY and CDR2 SMNVEV (reference sequence). The V and J ends lost 5 bases and 4 bases, in that order; junction bases with no gene match: 3. The CDR3 has 13 residues. Here the CDR3 reads CASSPGTGYGYTF. CDR3 in DNA: TGTGCCAGCAGTCCCGGGACAGGCTATGGCTACACCTTC.

This clone was seen a single time. The chain employs TRBV20-1 and TRBJ2-1, with D unclear. Germline-derived CDR1 and CDR2 are DFQATT and SNEGSKA (reference sequence). This CDR3 region has 16 residues. V was trimmed by 3 bases and J by 2 bases, leaving 17 bases between them. The CDR3: CSASPPYASPYNEQFF. In DNA, the CDR3 is TGCAGTGCTAGTCCCCCCTATGCTTCTCCCTACAATGAGCAGTTCTTC.

This chain joins TRBV28 and TRBJ2-1; 13 nucleotides agree with TRBD2. Germline V gives CDR1 MDHEN, CDR2 SYDVKM. This CDR3 has 14 amino acids. V shed 3 bases, J shed 10 bases, and the junction held 3 bases outside the gene matches. This chain's CDR3 is CASSLGTSGAEQFF. CDR3 in DNA: TGTGCCAGCAGTTTGGGGACTAGCGGGGCCGAGCAGTTCTTC.

The chain recombines TRBV5-4 with TRBJ2-7; D possibly corresponds to TRBD1 (6 bases). Germline V lookup: CDR1 SGHNT, CDR2 YYREEE (reference sequence). The CDR3 contains 15 residues. V was cut by 0 bases and J by 0 bases, with 10 bases left in between. The CDR3 protein is CASSLEDSNSYEQYF. The CDR3 DNA reads as TGTGCCAGCAGCTTGGAGGACAGCAACTCCTACGAGCAGTACTTC.

This chain connects TRBV5-1 to TRBJ2-5, with D uncertain. The germline V gene encodes CDR1 SGHRS and CDR2 YFSETQ. V shed 0 bases and J shed 3 bases, with 9 bases lying between them. This CDR3 is built from 14 residues. The DNA of the CDR3 is TGCGCCAGCAGCTTGGGACACCCAGAAGAGACCCAGTACTTC. Its translation: CASSLGHPEETQYF.

The chain uses TRBV2 and TRBJ1-5; 9 bases line up with TRBD1. After removal of 5 bases from V and 6 bases from J, the junction contained 8 bases not matched to a gene. This CDR3 has 15 amino acids. Per the germline V gene, CDR1 is SNHLY and CDR2 is FYNNEI. The CDR3 is CASSPDRGISQPQHF. CDR3 coding DNA: TGTGCCAGCAGTCCGGACAGGGGTATCTCTCAGCCCCAGCATTTT.

This clone was counted between two and nine times. This sequence joins TRBV12-3 or TRBV12-4 and TRBJ2-7; 7 bases fit TRBD1. The V segment lost 6 bases and the J segment 5 bases; nucleotides outside the gene matches: 4. This CDR3 has 12 amino acids. Here the CDR3 DNA reads TGTGCCAGCAGGACAGGGAACCACGAGCAGTACTTC. Translation gives CASRTGNHEQYF.

The rearrangement uses TRBV2 and TRBJ2-1; 10 bases are shared with TRBD2. The CDR3 is 16 residues long. Germline assignment: CDR1 SNHLY and CDR2 FYNNEI. Trimming took 10 bases from V and 7 from J; bases not matched to a gene: 16. The CDR3 protein is CATRRPGLAESNEQFF. CDR3 bases: TGTGCCACCAGAAGGCCCGGACTAGCGGAGTCGAATGAGCAGTTCTTC. The variable domain in full, completed from reference TRBV2 and TRBJ2-1, reads EPEVTQTPSHQVTQMGQEVILRCVPISNHLYFYWYRQILGQKVEFLVSFYNNEISEKSEIFDDQFSVERPDGSNFTLKIRSTKLEDSAMYFCATRRPGLAESNEQFFGPGTRLTVL.

The rearrangement uses TRBV27 and TRBJ1-1, with D tentatively TRBD1 (5 bases). The CDR3 runs 12 residues. The germline V gene has CDR1 MNHEY and CDR2 SMNVEV (reference sequence). Trimming removed 3 bases from V and 7 bases from J, with 9 bases in between. The CDR3 coding sequence is TGTGCCAGCAGTTTTCGGCAGGGTGAAGCTTTCTTT. Translation gives CASSFRQGEAFF.